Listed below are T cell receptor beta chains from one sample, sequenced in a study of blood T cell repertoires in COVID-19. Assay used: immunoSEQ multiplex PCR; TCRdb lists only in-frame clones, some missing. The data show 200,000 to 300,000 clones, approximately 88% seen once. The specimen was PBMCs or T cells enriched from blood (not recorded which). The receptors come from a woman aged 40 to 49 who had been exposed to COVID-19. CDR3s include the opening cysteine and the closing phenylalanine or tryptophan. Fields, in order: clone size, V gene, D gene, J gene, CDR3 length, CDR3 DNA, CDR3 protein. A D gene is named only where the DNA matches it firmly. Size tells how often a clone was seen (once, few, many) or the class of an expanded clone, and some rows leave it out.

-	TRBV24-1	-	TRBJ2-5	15	TGTGCCACCAGTTCCCAAGACACTAGCCAAGAGACCCAGTACTTC	CATSSQDTSQETQYF
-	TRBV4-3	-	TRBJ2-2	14	TGCGCCAGCAGCCAAGAGGCGGTAACCGGGGAGCTGTTTTTT	CASSQEAVTGELFF
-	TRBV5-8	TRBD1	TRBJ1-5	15	TGTGCCAGCAGCAGGACAGGGAGTGGTGATCAGCCCCAGCATTTT	CASSRTGSGDQPQHF
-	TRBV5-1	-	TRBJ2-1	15	TGCGCCAGCAGCTTGGCTCTTAGAAGGGGCAATGAGCAGTTCTTC	CASSLALRRGNEQFF
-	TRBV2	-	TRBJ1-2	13	TGTGCCAGCAGCGTCGGGACACCGAATGGCTACACCTTC	CASSVGTPNGYTF
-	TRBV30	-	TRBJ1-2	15	TGTGCCTGGAGAGCTACGGGAAGGGTCCCCTATGGCTACACCTTC	CAWRATGRVPYGYTF
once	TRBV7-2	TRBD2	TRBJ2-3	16	TGTGCCAGCAGCGTAGCTAGCGGGCCCAGCACAGATACGCAGTATTTT	CASSVASGPSTDTQYF
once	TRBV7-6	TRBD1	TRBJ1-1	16	TGTGCCAGCAGCTTAGCGAGAAGACAGGGTGCCACTGAAGCTTTCTTT	CASSLARRQGATEAFF
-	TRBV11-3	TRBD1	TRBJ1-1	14	TGTGCCAGCAGCTTGACAGGGGGGGTCACTGAAGCTTTCTTT	CASSLTGGVTEAFF
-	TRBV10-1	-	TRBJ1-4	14	TGCGCCCCTCCAGCGAGGCGGCGGGATGAAAAACTGTTTTTT	CAPPARRRDEKLFF
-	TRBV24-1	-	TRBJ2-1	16	TGTGCCACCAGTGATTTCGGGCAGGGGAGAAGGAATGAGCAGTTCTTC	CATSDFGQGRRNEQFF
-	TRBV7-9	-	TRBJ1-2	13	TGTGCCAGCAGCTCCAAACAGGGCTTCGGCTACACCTTC	CASSSKQGFGYTF
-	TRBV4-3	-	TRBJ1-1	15	TGCGCCAGCAGCCAGGAACCGACGGGTAACACTGAAGCTTTCTTT	CASSQEPTGNTEAFF
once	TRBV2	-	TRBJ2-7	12	TGTGCCAGCACGGCGGGGTCCTACGAGCAGTACTTC	CASTAGSYEQYF
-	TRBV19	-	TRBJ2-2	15	TGTGCCAGTAGTATTGGAACAGGGTCCACCGGGGAGCTGTTTTTT	CASSIGTGSTGELFF
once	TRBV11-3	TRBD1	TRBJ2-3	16	TGTGCCAGCAGCTTTGGACAGGGGGGTAGCACAGATACGCAGTATTTT	CASSFGQGGSTDTQYF
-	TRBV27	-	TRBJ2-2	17	TGTGCCAGCAGTCCCGCCCGGGGAAGAAGGAACACCGGGGAGCTGTTTTTT	CASSPARGRRNTGELFF
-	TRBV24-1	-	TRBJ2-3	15	TGTGCCACCAGTGATGAAACCGGGGTTCATCATACGCAGTATTTT	CATSDETGVHHTQYF
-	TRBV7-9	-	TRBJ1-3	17	TGTGCCAGCAGATCCCCCTTCGGCGGCTCCTCTGGAAACACCATATATTTT	CASRSPFGGSSGNTIYF
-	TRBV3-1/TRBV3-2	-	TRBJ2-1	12	TGTGCCAGCAGCCGACCCCCTGAGGGGCAGTTCTTC	CASSRPPEGQFF
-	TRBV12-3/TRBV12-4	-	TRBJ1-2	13	TGTGCCAGCAGTTTGGGCAGGAAATATGGCTACACCTTC	CASSLGRKYGYTF
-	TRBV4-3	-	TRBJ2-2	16	TGCGCCAGCAGCCAAGAGGGCAGGGGTAACACCGGGGAGCTGTTTTTT	CASSQEGRGNTGELFF
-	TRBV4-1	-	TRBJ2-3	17	TGCGCCAGCAACACCGTGACTACCATTTCGAACACAGATACGCAGTATTTT	CASNTVTTISNTDTQYF
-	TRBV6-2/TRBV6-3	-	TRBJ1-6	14	TGTGCCAGCAGTTACGGGGGCCTGAATTCACCCCTCCACTTT	CASSYGGLNSPLHF
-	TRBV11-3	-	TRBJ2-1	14	TGTGCCAGCAGCCCCCGGGGCTCCTACAATGAGCAGTTCTTC	CASSPRGSYNEQFF
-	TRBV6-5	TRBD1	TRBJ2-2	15	TGTGCCAGCAGCTTCGGACAGGGTGACACCGGGGAGCTGTTTTTT	CASSFGQGDTGELFF
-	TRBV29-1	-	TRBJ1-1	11	TGCAGCGTTTCATGGAACACTGAAGCTTTCTTT	CSVSWNTEAFF
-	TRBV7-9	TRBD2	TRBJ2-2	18	TGTGCCAGCAGCTTGATGTTGCTAGCGGGATTGGGGACCGGGGAGCTGTTTTTT	CASSLMLLAGLGTGELFF
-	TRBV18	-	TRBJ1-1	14	TGTGCCAGCTCACCACTTCCCAGGAACACTGAAGCTTTCTTT	CASSPLPRNTEAFF
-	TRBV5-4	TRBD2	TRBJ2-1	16	TGTGCCAGCAGCTATCTTAGCGGGAGCTCTTTCGATGAGCAGTTCTTC	CASSYLSGSSFDEQFF
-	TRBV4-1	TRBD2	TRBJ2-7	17	TGCGCCAGCAGCCAAGATATAAGGGGAGGGAGCTACTACGAGCAGTACTTC	CASSQDIRGGSYYEQYF
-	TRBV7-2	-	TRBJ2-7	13	TGTGCCAGCAGCTTGCGGTCCCCCGCCGAGCAGTACTTC	CASSLRSPAEQYF
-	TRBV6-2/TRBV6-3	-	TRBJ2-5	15	TGTGCCAGCAGTTACCAGATTGGAGGTGGTGGGACCCAGTACTTC	CASSYQIGGGGTQYF
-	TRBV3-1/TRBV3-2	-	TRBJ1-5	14	TGTGCCAGCAGCCAAGCCACAGGGAATCAGCCCCAGCATTTT	CASSQATGNQPQHF
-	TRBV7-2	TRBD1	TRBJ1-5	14	TGTGCCAGCAGCTCGACAGGGAACAATCAGCCCCAGCATTTT	CASSSTGNNQPQHF
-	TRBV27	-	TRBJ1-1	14	TGTGCCAGCAGTTTTACGGGGGTGAACACTGAAGCTTTCTTT	CASSFTGVNTEAFF
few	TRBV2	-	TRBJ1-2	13	TGTGCCAGCAGTGAAATCGGGGTCTCTGGCTACACCTTC	CASSEIGVSGYTF
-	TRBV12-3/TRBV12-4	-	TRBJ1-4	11	TGTGCCAGCAGTACAGGGAGGGGACTGTTTTTT	CASSTGRGLFF
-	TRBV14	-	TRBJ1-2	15	TGTGCCAGCAGCCAAGAAGGGAGAGGGTTTTATGGCTACACCTTC	CASSQEGRGFYGYTF